Following are 9 T cell receptor beta chains from one sample sequenced in a study of cytomegalovirus exposure and HLA in healthy donors. Primers included in the PCR were 60 Vbeta and 13 Jbeta primers. Assay used: immunoSEQ multiplex PCR; TCRdb lists only in-frame clones, some missing. The sample includes about 170,000 clones. The sequenced sample was PBMCs. These receptor sequences come from a woman aged 18-35 years in good health and CMV-seropositive.

V usage is TRBV20-1 and J usage is TRBJ1-5; TRBD1 is a possible D gene (6 bases). The length of the CDR3 is 10 residues. Trimming left V 6 bases short and J 11 bases short, with 11 bases between. Germline CDR1 is DFQATT and CDR2 is SNEGSKA (reference sequence). CDR3 sequence reads: CSAGTPAQHF. The CDR3, as DNA: TGCAGTGCCGGGACACCGGCCCAGCATTTT.

The CDR3 loop is CASSPDRGNYGYTF. The CDR3 DNA reads TGTGCCAGCAGCCCCGACAGGGGCAACTATGGCTACACCTTC. The chain has TRBV7-2 and TRBJ1-2, with TRBD1 matching over 8 bases. This CDR3 comprises 14 residues. The V segment lost 5 bases and the J segment 2 bases; nucleotides outside the gene matches: 4. Germline lookup yields CDR1 SGHTA and CDR2 FQGNSA. The variable domain in full, with the rest retrieved from reference TRBV7-2 and TRBJ1-2, is GAGVSQSPSNKVTEKGKDVELRCDPISGHTALYWYRQSLGQGLEFLIYFQGNSAPDKSGLPSDRFSAERTGGSVSTLTIQRTQQEDSAVYLCASSPDRGNYGYTFGSGTRLTVV.

The V gene is TRBV4-3, the J gene TRBJ2-1, with a weak D call TRBD2 (7 bases). V dropped 4 bases and J dropped 8 bases, with 18 bases sitting between them. Germline CDR1 and CDR2: LGHNA and YSLEER. The CDR3 length is 15 residues. CDR3: CASSRGGAGPYEQFF. The CDR3 nucleotides read TGCGCCAGCAGCCGGGGGGGGGCCGGGCCCTATGAGCAGTTCTTC.

This chain joins TRBV4-3 and TRBJ1-2, with 8 bases identical to TRBD1. The V gene's germline CDR1 is LGHNA and CDR2 YSLEER. The CDR3 covers 17 residues. J gave up 5 bases and V 0 bases, and 11 bases lay outside the gene matches. Here the CDR3 reads CASSQETLPDRDYGYTF. The CDR3 coding sequence is TGCGCCAGCAGCCAAGAGACCCTCCCGGACAGGGATTATGGCTACACCTTC.

The chain combines TRBV10-3 with TRBJ2-7; TRBD1 matches 8 bases. The CDR3 runs 16 residues. Germline-derived CDR1 and CDR2 are ENHRY and SYGVKD. The V segment lost 6 bases and the J segment 2 bases; nucleotides outside the gene matches: 12. The CDR3 region is CAIRGMGQAGAYEQYF. DNA of the CDR3: TGTGCCATCAGGGGGATGGGACAGGCTGGGGCCTACGAGCAGTACTTC.

The J gene is TRBJ1-1, the V gene TRBV6-6, with TRBD1 as a possible D gene (6 bases). V shed 0 bases and J shed 11 bases, with 16 bases lying between them. In germline, CDR1 is MNHNY, CDR2 SVGAGI (reference sequence). The CDR3 loop spans 14 amino acids. CDR3 coding DNA: TGTGCCAGCAGTTACTCTTCGGAACAGGGATTCGCTTTCTTT. Translation: CASSYSSEQGFAFF.

The rearrangement links TRBV18 to TRBJ2-1, with 9 bases lining up with TRBD2. CDR1 KGHSH and CDR2 LQKENI come from the germline V gene. This CDR3 spans 16 amino acids. The J segment lost 6 bases and the V segment lost 3 bases, leaving 9 bases of the junction unmatched. CDR3 loop: CASSPSPSGILNEQFF. CDR3 nucleotides: TGTGCCAGCTCACCCTCCCCTAGCGGGATCCTCAATGAGCAGTTCTTC.

The V gene is TRBV4-1, the J gene TRBJ1-6; maybe TRBD1 (6 bases). CDR3 length equals 17 residues. CDR1 is MGHRA and CDR2 is YSYEKL in the germline V gene. V was cut by 2 bases and J by 3 bases, with 14 bases left in between. The DNA for the CDR3 is TGCGCCAGCAGCCAACTTAAACAGGGAGTCTATAATTCACCCCTCCACTTT. Translated, it gives CASSQLKQGVYNSPLHF.

The V call is TRBV5-8, the J call TRBJ2-3, with TRBD2 matching 8 bases. There are 14 residues in the CDR3. From germline, CDR1 is SGHTS and CDR2 YDEGEE. The V and J ends lost 4 bases and 0 bases, in that order; junction bases with no gene match: 1. The CDR3 region is CASSRGGSTDTQYF. The DNA of the CDR3 is TGTGCCAGCAGCCGGGGGGGGAGCACAGATACGCAGTATTTT.